The sequence of this TCR beta chain was determined in a study of cytomegalovirus exposure and HLA in healthy donors. This CDR3 contains 14 residues. Looked up from germline, CDR1 is ENHRY and CDR2 is SYGVKD. The V segment lost 4 bases and the J segment 2 bases; nucleotides outside the gene matches: 4. The PCR used 60 Vbeta and 13 Jbeta primers. Generated by immunoSEQ multiplex PCR, the TCRdb table keeps only in-frame clones and is missing some. The table shows around 140,000 clones, with approximately 82% occurring only once. Sequences were obtained from PBMCs. The sequence was collected from an older woman in good health and CMV-seropositive. V is TRBV10-3 and J is TRBJ2-7; 8 bases agree with TRBD2. CDR3 DNA sequence: TGTGCCATCAGTGCTGGGACTAGGACCTACGAGCAGTACTTC. As protein: CAISAGTRTYEQYF.